This T cell receptor (beta chain) was recorded in a study of tumor-infiltrating lymphocytes in primary liver carcinoma. Unsorted whole blood served as the source of blood RNA, and germline DNA was extracted as well. Germline V CDR1 and CDR2: SQVTM, ANQGSEA. Trimming removed 7 bases from V and 7 bases from J; junction bases left unmatched: 16. This CDR3 has 14 amino acids. Making TCR beta cDNA involved 400 to 600 ng total RNA and a constant-region primer. Nested multiplex PCR, run for three rounds with slightly modified ARM-PCR, yielded TCR beta libraries. With TRBV1-TRBV30 forward primers and a C-beta reverse primer, the first two PCR rounds were run for approximately 10 cycles each. TCRdb processed the multiplex PCR reads anew with MiXCR; each CDR3 protein has one entry. Counted here are 310,000 or so distinct CDR3 sequences, around 50% occurring once; the ten biggest clones make up 17%. Study-level points and caveats: Tumors had a top-250-clone fraction that was significantly higher than blood (p = 0.039).

This clonotype was recorded at least ten times. Its antigen is unidentified. The receptor comes from a woman aged 25 to 45 with primary liver carcinoma and hepatitis B virus infection. The material sequenced was peripheral blood. This sequence joins TRBV29-1 and TRBJ2-7, with 7 bases lining up with TRBD1. The CDR3 region is CSAVDFTGAGEQYF. CDR3 DNA: TGCAGCGCCGTGGACTTTACAGGGGCAGGGGAGCAGTACTTC.